The T cell receptor beta chain described here comes from a study of blood T cell repertoires in COVID-19. Study overall: Material from acute and convalescent COVID-19 was sourced from the United States, Italy and Spain. PBMCs, B-cell-depleted T cells, or T cells provided the cDNA or gDNA that made up the material.

As originally analysed: The authors estimated nucleated cell counts from reference gene primer amplification. Sequenced by immunoSEQ multiplex PCR; TCRdb stores in-frame clones only, minus some. The DNA was the basis for D and trimming; V, J and clone size are from that table. Of hundreds of thousands of clones in the sample, around 90% were seen once. Ages ranged from about 18 to 89 years, with residence in 24 US areas. The V and J ends lost 1 base and 5 bases, in that order; junction bases with no gene match: 5. Germline V lookup: CDR1 SGHVS, CDR2 FQNEAQ. The CDR3 runs 15 residues. The rearrangement joins TRBV7-8 to TRBJ2-5, with 9 bases lining up with TRBD2. Sequences were obtained from PBMCs or T cells enriched from blood (not recorded which). This TCR was recovered from a woman between 35 and 50 years old with acute COVID-19. The CDR3: CASSLELAGSETQYF. In DNA, the CDR3 is TGTGCCAGCAGCTTAGAACTAGCGGGCTCTGAGACCCAGTACTTC.